This T cell receptor beta chain was retrieved from a study of shared clonotypes between healthy human individuals. The study's findings and limits: Naive subsets typically showed greater estimated richness than memory subsets. Donors were few, which limited the genetic and exposure-history diversity represented.

In regard to this clone: What it recognizes is unknown.

Terminally differentiated effector memory CD45RA+ cells were excluded by CCR7 positive selection of CD45RO-negative cells. Germline V CDR1 and CDR2: MNHNY, SVGAGI (reference sequence). The CDR3 runs to 12 residues. The germline V and J ends were trimmed by 4 bases and 5 bases, with 5 bases remaining between them. Assay used: immunoSEQ multiplex PCR; TCRdb lists only in-frame clones, some missing. The sample includes roughly 1,800,000 clones, about 95% seen only once; the top ten take 1% to 1.5%. The source is a man younger than 35 in good health. The sequencing sample was made of naive CD8+ T cells sorted from blood. This chain joins TRBV6-6 and TRBJ2-2; D unclear. The CDR3 region has the DNA TGTGCCAGCAGTTCCGAAACCGGGGAGCTGTTTTTT. Translation gives CASSSETGELFF.